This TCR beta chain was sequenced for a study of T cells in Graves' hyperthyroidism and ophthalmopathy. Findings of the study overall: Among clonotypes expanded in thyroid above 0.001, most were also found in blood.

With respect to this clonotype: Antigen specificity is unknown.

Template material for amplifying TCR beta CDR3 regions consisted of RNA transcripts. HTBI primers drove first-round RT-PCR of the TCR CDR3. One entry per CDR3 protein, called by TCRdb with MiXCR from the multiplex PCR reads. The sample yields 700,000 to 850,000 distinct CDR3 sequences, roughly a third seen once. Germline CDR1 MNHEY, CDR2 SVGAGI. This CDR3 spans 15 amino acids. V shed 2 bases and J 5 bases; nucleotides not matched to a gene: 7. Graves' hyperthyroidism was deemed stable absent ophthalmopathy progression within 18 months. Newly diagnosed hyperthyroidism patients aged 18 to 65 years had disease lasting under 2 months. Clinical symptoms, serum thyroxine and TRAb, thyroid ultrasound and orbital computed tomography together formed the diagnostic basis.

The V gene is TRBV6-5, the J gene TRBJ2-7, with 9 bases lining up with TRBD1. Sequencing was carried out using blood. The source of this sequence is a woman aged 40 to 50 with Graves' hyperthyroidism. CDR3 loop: CASSYPGTGKNEQYF. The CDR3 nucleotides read TGTGCCAGCAGTTACCCGGGGACAGGGAAGAACGAGCAGTACTTC.